These 27 T cell receptor beta chains share one sample of origin, sequenced in a study of shared clonotypes between healthy human individuals. TCRdb keeps only in-frame clones here, not all; method: immunoSEQ multiplex PCR. The profile shows about 2,200,000 clones, approximately 94% of them singletons. Terminally differentiated effector memory CD45RA+ cells were left out of the naive CD8 fraction, which was CD45RO-negative and positively selected for CCR7. Sample: naive CD8+ T cells from PBMCs. These receptors all come from a man younger than 30 in good health. Some clones in this sample may be carry-over from other donors' samples.

The chain links TRBV6-1 to TRBJ1-5, with D perhaps matching TRBD1 (6 bases). This CDR3 has 12 amino acids. V lost 7 bases to trimming and J lost 4 bases, with 8 bases between them. Germline lookup yields CDR1 MNHNS and CDR2 SASEGT. CDR3 coding DNA: TGTGCCAGCAAACAGGGAAATCAGCCCCAGCATTTT. Protein sequence: CASKQGNQPQHF.

This rearrangement joins TRBV4-3 to TRBJ2-1; 8 bases are a match to TRBD2. The trim removed 0 bases at V and 10 bases at J, leaving 5 bases unmatched. This CDR3 has 14 amino acids. Per germline, CDR1 LGHNA and CDR2 YSLEER. In nucleotides, the CDR3 is TGCGCCAGCAGCCAAGACGGACTAGCCCGAGAGCAGTTCTTC. This gives the protein CASSQDGLAREQFF.

The rearrangement joins TRBV7-2 to TRBJ2-7; D may be TRBD1 (6 bases). Germline CDR1 reads SGHTA; CDR2 reads FQGNSA. The CDR3 is 16 residues long. Between the trimmed V and J ends, which lost 3 bases and 5 bases, there was a span of 20 bases. CDR3 DNA: TGTGCCAGCAGCTTCCCCTTCGACAAGGGGGACCACGAGCAGTACTTC. It is translated as CASSFPFDKGDHEQYF.

This clone came up once. V is TRBV5-6 and J is TRBJ1-1; D is unclear. The CDR3 contains 13 residues. Germline V gene data show CDR1 as SGHDT and CDR2 as YYEEEE. V was trimmed by 5 bases and J by 2 bases, leaving 10 bases between them. CDR3 sequence (DNA): TGTGCCAGCAGTAAAGGAGTCAACACTGAAGCTTTCTTT. Its translation is CASSKGVNTEAFF.

The V gene is TRBV4-1, the J gene TRBJ2-3; maybe TRBD1 (5 bases). V was shortened by 1 base and J by 3 bases, with 8 bases between the two germline ends. The CDR3 runs 14 residues. Germline-derived CDR1 and CDR2 are MGHRA and YSYEKL. The CDR3 DNA sequence: TGCGCCAGCAGCCAAGTTGGGGCTACAGATACGCAGTATTTT. Translation gives CASSQVGATDTQYF.

This clone has only one observation. This rearrangement joins TRBV18 to TRBJ2-7; 12 bases match TRBD1. CDR1 KGHSH and CDR2 LQKENI come from the germline V gene. The V gene end was trimmed by 5 bases and the J gene end by 5 bases; junction bases not matched to a gene: 10. The length of the CDR3 is 16 residues. CDR3 protein: CASSATPGQGANEQYF. The CDR3 nucleotides are TGTGCCAGCTCAGCAACGCCGGGACAGGGGGCGAACGAGCAGTACTTC.

The genes are TRBV5-4 and TRBJ2-7; D may be TRBD1 (6 bases). V was clipped by 4 bases and J by 5 bases, with 10 bases between them. The CDR3 has 12 residues. The germline V gene encodes CDR1 SGHNT and CDR2 YYREEE (reference sequence). CDR3 sequence: CASSQTGHEQYF. CDR3 DNA: TGTGCCAGCAGCCAGACAGGCCACGAGCAGTACTTC.

CDR3 DNA sequence: TGCGCCAGCAGCCACCCGACAGGCTCGGGGGGGGAGCAGTACTTC. It is translated as CASSHPTGSGGEQYF. The chain has TRBV4-1 and TRBJ2-7, with 8 bases aligning to TRBD2. The V and J ends lost 3 bases and 7 bases, in that order; junction bases with no gene match: 11. Germline lookup yields CDR1 MGHRA and CDR2 YSYEKL. This CDR3 has 15 residues.

This clone was recorded once. V gene TRBV19 combines with J gene TRBJ2-2; the match to TRBD2 covers 9 bases. From germline, CDR1 is LNHDA and CDR2 SQIVND (reference sequence). This CDR3 contains 17 residues. The trim removed 7 bases at V and 4 bases at J, leaving 13 bases unmatched. The CDR3 sequence: CASNMREGRWATGELFF. The CDR3 nucleotides read TGTGCCAGTAACATGCGGGAGGGCCGTTGGGCCACCGGGGAGCTGTTTTTT.

This chain connects TRBV6-5 to TRBJ2-4, with D tentatively TRBD2 (6 bases). Germline CDR1 reads MNHEY; CDR2 reads SVGAGI. The V gene lost 5 bases and the J gene lost 0 bases, with 8 bases spanning the gap. There are 14 residues in the CDR3. Here the CDR3 DNA reads TGTGCCAGCAGTCCGGGGGTAGCCAAAAACATTCAGTACTTC. It translates to CASSPGVAKNIQYF.

Note on this clone: The sample has other DNA sequences that encode this CDR3 too. The chain employs TRBV7-9 and TRBJ2-3, with D unresolved. Trimming left V 4 bases short and J 1 base short, with 9 bases between. Germline V gives CDR1 SEHNR, CDR2 FQNEAQ (reference sequence). The CDR3 is made up of 14 amino acids. CDR3 loop: CASSSGSRTDTQYF. DNA for the CDR3: TGTGCCAGCAGCTCGGGTTCACGCACAGATACGCAGTATTTT. The whole variable domain, remainder taken from reference TRBV7-9 and TRBJ2-3, is DTGVSQNPRHKITKRGQNVTFRCDPISEHNRLYWYRQTLGQGPEFLTYFQNEAQLEKSRLLSDRFSAERPKGSFSTLEIQRTEQGDSAMYLCASSSGSRTDTQYFGPGTRLTVL.

V is TRBV28 and J is TRBJ2-3, with D possibly matching TRBD2 (5 bases). From germline, CDR1 is MDHEN and CDR2 SYDVKM. The CDR3 has 15 residues. Trimming cost V 3 bases and J 4 bases, with 14 bases left between them. The CDR3: CASSFWTSGADTQYF. CDR3 nucleotides: TGTGCCAGCAGTTTTTGGACTTCCGGGGCAGATACGCAGTATTTT.

This chain uses TRBV7-9 with TRBJ1-2; unclear D gene. The CDR3 runs 14 residues. In germline, CDR1 is SEHNR, CDR2 FQNEAQ (reference sequence). V was shortened by 5 bases and J by 4 bases, with 14 bases between the two germline ends. The CDR3 loop reads CASSPPGNPYGYTF. The CDR3 nucleotides are TGTGCCAGCAGCCCGCCGGGGAACCCCTATGGCTACACCTTC.

This clone was seen just once. The genes are TRBV28 and TRBJ1-1; no clear D gene. The CDR3 totals 15 residues. Germline-derived CDR1 and CDR2 are MDHEN and SYDVKM. The V end lost 3 bases, the J end lost 4 bases, and 15 bases lay between the germline ends. The CDR3 loop is CASSFRGFGVTEAFF. The CDR3 coding sequence is TGTGCCAGCAGTTTCCGTGGATTTGGGGTCACTGAAGCTTTCTTT.

V usage is TRBV29-1 and J usage is TRBJ2-7; TRBD2 agrees at 9 bases. The CDR3 runs to 14 residues. V lost 5 bases and J lost 3; bases outside the gene matches: 8. CDR1 is SQVTM, CDR2 ANQGSEA, per germline. CDR3 loop: CSVSGTSIDYEQYF. The CDR3 nucleotides read TGCAGCGTTTCCGGGACTAGCATTGACTACGAGCAGTACTTC.

V usage is TRBV27 and J usage is TRBJ2-1; 10 bases agree with TRBD1. The CDR3 loop spans 17 amino acids. CDR1 is MNHEY and CDR2 is SMNVEV in the germline V gene (reference sequence). V shed 4 bases and J 4 bases; nucleotides not matched to a gene: 10. The CDR3 DNA is TGTGCCAGCAGTTCGATAACGGACAGGGGGATTTACAATGAGCAGTTCTTC. Translating gives CASSSITDRGIYNEQFF.

The chain couples TRBV11-2 to TRBJ2-5; D gene ambiguous. The CDR3 length is 15 residues. V lost 1 base and J 5 bases, leaving 14 bases between the germline ends. Germline V gene data show CDR1 as SGHAT and CDR2 as FQNNGV. The CDR3 region has the DNA TGTGCCAGCAGCTTAGTTTCCTCACTCTGGGAGACCCAGTACTTC. It yields the protein CASSLVSSLWETQYF.

The V and J genes are TRBV15 and TRBJ1-5, with D unclear. The CDR3 loop spans 15 amino acids. V gave up 7 bases and J gave up 3 bases, with 16 bases separating them. CDR1 and CDR2 from the germline V gene are LNHNV and YYDKDF (reference sequence). The CDR3 protein is CATKQMSALNQPQHF. CDR3 DNA sequence: TGTGCCACCAAGCAGATGTCTGCACTCAATCAGCCCCAGCATTTT. The full variable domain, its missing parts supplied by reference TRBV15 and TRBJ1-5, is DAMVIQNPRYQVTQFGKPVTLSCSQTLNHNVMYWYQQKSSQAPKLLFHYYDKDFNNEADTPDNFQSRRPNTSFCFLDIRSPGLGDTAMYLCATKQMSALNQPQHFGDGTRLSIL.

The chain carries TRBV29-1 and TRBJ2-7, with D tentatively TRBD1 (5 bases). This CDR3 has 12 residues. V was shortened by 5 bases and J by 3 bases, with 11 bases between the two germline ends. The germline CDR1 and CDR2 sequences are SQVTM and ANQGSEA. The chain's CDR3 is CSVRQHGYEQYF. The CDR3 bases are TGCAGCGTTCGACAGCACGGCTACGAGCAGTACTTC.

This sequence joins TRBV7-9 and TRBJ2-7; TRBD1 aligns across 10 bases. Germline lookup yields CDR1 SEHNR and CDR2 FQNEAQ (reference sequence). V shed 2 bases, J shed 3 bases, and the junction held 4 bases outside the gene matches. The CDR3 runs 15 residues. The CDR3 DNA is TGTGCCAGCAGCTTAAGGACAGGGGGTATCTACGAGCAGTACTTC. Its protein is CASSLRTGGIYEQYF.

A word on this clone: The sample holds other DNA sequences that translate to the same CDR3. This chain links TRBV9 with TRBJ1-5; the D is unclear. In germline, CDR1 is SGDLS, CDR2 YYNGEE. V lost 0 bases, J lost 3 bases, and 7 bases lay in between. The CDR3 runs 14 residues. The DNA of the CDR3 is TGTGCCAGCAGCGTAGGAGGATACAATCAGCCCCAGCATTTT. Protein product: CASSVGGYNQPQHF.

The CDR3 region is CASSPRREPNTEAFF. The CDR3 DNA sequence: TGTGCCAGCAGCCCCCGAAGGGAACCGAACACTGAAGCTTTCTTT. This chain uses TRBV5-5 with TRBJ1-1; D gene unclear. CDR3 length: 15 residues. Germline V CDR1 and CDR2: SGHKS, YYEKEE (reference sequence). Trimming removed 4 bases at V and 1 base at J, with 14 bases between.

The CDR3: CASSHDEGPYEQYF. CDR3 DNA sequence: TGTGCCAGCAGCCATGACGAGGGTCCCTACGAGCAGTACTTC. The rearrangement joins TRBV7-2 to TRBJ2-7, with a weak D call TRBD2 (5 bases). This CDR3 is 14 amino acids long. Per germline, CDR1 SGHTA and CDR2 FQGNSA. V was trimmed by 5 bases and J by 2 bases, leaving 13 bases between them.

The V gene is TRBV5-1, the J gene TRBJ1-1; D gene uncertain. Germline V gives CDR1 SGHRS, CDR2 YFSETQ. The CDR3 sequence is 16 residues long. V shed 4 bases and J shed 4 bases, with 20 bases lying between them. The DNA of the CDR3 is TGCGCCAGCAGCCTTCGACGGGAAGGGTCGACCACTGAAGCTTTCTTT. This encodes CASSLRREGSTTEAFF.

This chain uses TRBV6-6 with TRBJ2-7; 7 nucleotides align to TRBD1. V shed 5 bases and J 5 bases; nucleotides not matched to a gene: 6. The CDR3 is 13 residues long. Germline loops: CDR1 MNHNY, CDR2 SVGAGI (reference sequence). CDR3 in amino acids: CASSEYRGHEQYF. The CDR3 coding sequence is TGTGCCAGCAGTGAGTACAGGGGACACGAGCAGTACTTC.

This clone has a single count. The chain employs TRBV30 and TRBJ2-1; 7 positions agree with TRBD2. The CDR3 has 14 residues. CDR1 and CDR2 (germline): GTSNPN, SVGIG (reference sequence). V trimming: 5 bases; J trimming: 6 bases; junction bases outside the gene matches: 10. The CDR3 is CAWGAGRTLNEQFF. The CDR3 DNA follows: TGTGCCTGGGGAGCCGGGAGGACTCTCAATGAGCAGTTCTTC.

The chain recombines TRBV7-2 with TRBJ2-1; the D is unclear. CDR3 size: 11 residues. The V gene's germline CDR1 is SGHTA and CDR2 FQGNSA. Trimming removed 6 bases at V and 4 bases at J, with 4 bases between. CDR3 amino acids: CASRQYNEQFF. The CDR3 DNA reads as TGTGCCAGCAGACAGTACAATGAGCAGTTCTTC.